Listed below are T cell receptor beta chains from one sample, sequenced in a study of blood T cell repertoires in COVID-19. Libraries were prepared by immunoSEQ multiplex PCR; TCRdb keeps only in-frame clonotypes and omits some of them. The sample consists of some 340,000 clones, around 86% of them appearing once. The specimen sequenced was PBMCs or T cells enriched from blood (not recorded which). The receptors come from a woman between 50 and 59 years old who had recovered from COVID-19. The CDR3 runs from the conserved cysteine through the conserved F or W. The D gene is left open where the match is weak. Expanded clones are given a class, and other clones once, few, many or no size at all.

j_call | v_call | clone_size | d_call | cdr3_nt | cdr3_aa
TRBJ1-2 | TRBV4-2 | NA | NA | TGTGCCAGCAGCCAAGATCAAATCCCGAGGGCGGGTGGCTACACCTTC | CASSQDQIPRAGGYTF
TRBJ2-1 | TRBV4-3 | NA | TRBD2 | TGCGCCAGCAGCTCCCCGTTAGCGGGATTAGACAGCAATGAGCAGTTCTTC | CASSSPLAGLDSNEQFF
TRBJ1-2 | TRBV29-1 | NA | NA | TGCAGCGTTGAAGGAGTCTCAGGAGGCTACACCTTC | CSVEGVSGGYTF
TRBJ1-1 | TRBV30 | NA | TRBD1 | TGTGCCTGGAGTGGGGACAGGGGGAACACTGAAGCTTTCTTT | CAWSGDRGNTEAFF
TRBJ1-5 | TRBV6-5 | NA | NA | TGTGCCAGCAGTTCTCAACAGGGTCAGCCCCAGCATTTT | CASSSQQGQPQHF
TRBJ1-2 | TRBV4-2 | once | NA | TGTGCCAGCAGCCAAGCAGGCGGGGGACTAAACTATGGCTACACCTTC | CASSQAGGGLNYGYTF
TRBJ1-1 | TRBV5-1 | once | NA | TGCGCCAGCAGCTTGCGCCCCTCCGGATTAGGGTTTGGGGCTGTTGGGGCTTTCTTT | CASSLRPSGLGFGAVGAFF
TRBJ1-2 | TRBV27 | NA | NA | TGTGCCAGCACGCCCGGGCGGGGTAGGGACTATGGCTACACCTTC | CASTPGRGRDYGYTF
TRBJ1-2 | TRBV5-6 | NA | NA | TGTGCCAGCAGCTCCGGGACTAACTATGGCTACACCTTC | CASSSGTNYGYTF
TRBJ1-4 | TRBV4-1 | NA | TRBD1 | TGCGCCAGCAGTCGTACAGGGGGCCGGGAAGAAAAACTGTTTTTT | CASSRTGGREEKLFF
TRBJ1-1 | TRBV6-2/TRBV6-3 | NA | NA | TGTGCCAGCAGTTACTCGAGGGTTCGGCTTATGAACACTGAAGCTTTCTTT | CASSYSRVRLMNTEAFF
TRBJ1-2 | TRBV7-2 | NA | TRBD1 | TGTGCCAGCAGCGCCGCGCCCGGGACAGCGGATGGCTACACCTTC | CASSAAPGTADGYTF
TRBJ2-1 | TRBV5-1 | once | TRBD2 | TGCGCCAGCAGCTACGGACTAGCGGGAGGGTTCAATGAGCAGTTCTTC | CASSYGLAGGFNEQFF
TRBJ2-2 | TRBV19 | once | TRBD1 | TGTGCCACCAAGCCCTCCGTGGGACAGGGGGCCACCGGGGAGCTGTTTTTT | CATKPSVGQGATGELFF
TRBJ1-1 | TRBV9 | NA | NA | TGTGCCAGCAGCAAAGGACAGACCAACACTGAAGCTTTCTTT | CASSKGQTNTEAFF
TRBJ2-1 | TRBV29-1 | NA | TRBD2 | TGCAGCGCCTACCCTAGCGGGGGGGCCAATGAGCAGTTCTTC | CSAYPSGGANEQFF
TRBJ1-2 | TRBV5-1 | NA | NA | TGCGCCAGCAGCTTGGGACAGCCCATCGACTATGGCTACACCTTC | CASSLGQPIDYGYTF
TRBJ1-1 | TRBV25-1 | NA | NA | TGTGCCAGCAGTGAAGTGGAGACTGAAGCTTTCTTT | CASSEVETEAFF
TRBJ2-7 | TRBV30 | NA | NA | TGTGCCTGGGCCCGGGGTAGACTAACCTACGAGCAGTACTTC | CAWARGRLTYEQYF
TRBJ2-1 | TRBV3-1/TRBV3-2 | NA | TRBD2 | TGTGCCAGCAGCCCGACCAGCGGGATATACAATGAGCAGTTCTTC | CASSPTSGIYNEQFF
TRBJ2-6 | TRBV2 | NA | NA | TGTGCCAGCACGGAGGGGGCCAACGTCCTGACTTTC | CASTEGANVLTF
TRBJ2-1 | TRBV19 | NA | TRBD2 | TGTGCCAGTAGTATCTCTCCTAGCGGGGGTGAGCAGTTCTTC | CASSISPSGGEQFF
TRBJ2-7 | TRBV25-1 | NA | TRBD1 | TGTGCCAGCACCCGGACAGGGGTGTACGAGCAGTACTTC | CASTRTGVYEQYF
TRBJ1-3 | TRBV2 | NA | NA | TGTGCCAGCCGACGAGGCGGAACTGGAAACACCATATATTTT | CASRRGGTGNTIYF
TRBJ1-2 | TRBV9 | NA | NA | TGTGCCAGCAGCGCCGACATTGGCTATGGCTACACCTTC | CASSADIGYGYTF
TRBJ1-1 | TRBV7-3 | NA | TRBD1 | TGTGCCAGCAGTTCCGGGACAGGGGGCTATCGTGAAGCTTTCTTT | CASSSGTGGYREAFF
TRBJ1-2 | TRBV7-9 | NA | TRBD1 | TGTGCCAGCAGCTTAGAAGGGACAGGGCAGGGCTACACCTTC | CASSLEGTGQGYTF
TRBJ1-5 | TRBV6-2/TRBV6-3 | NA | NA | TGTGCCAGCAGTCCCCTACCTCCTAGCAATCAGCCCCAGCATTTT | CASSPLPPSNQPQHF
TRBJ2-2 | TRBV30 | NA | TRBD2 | TGTGCCTGGACCACGGGGGGGCCGTTCGGGGAGCTGTTTTTT | CAWTTGGPFGELFF
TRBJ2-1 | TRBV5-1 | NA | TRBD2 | TGCGCCAGCAGCTTGGTTAGCGGGAGGACCTACAATGAGCAGTTCTTC | CASSLVSGRTYNEQFF
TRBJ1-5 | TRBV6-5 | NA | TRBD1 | TGTGCCAGCACAGGGGGCGCGGGTCAGCCCCAGCATTTT | CASTGGAGQPQHF
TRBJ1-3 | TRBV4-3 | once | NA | TGCGCCAGCAGCCAAGTATCTGGAACAGGGTACGGAAACACCATATATTTT | CASSQVSGTGYGNTIYF
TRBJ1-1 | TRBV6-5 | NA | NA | TGTGCCAGCAGTCGTACACAGGTCGGGACTGAAGCTTTCTTT | CASSRTQVGTEAFF
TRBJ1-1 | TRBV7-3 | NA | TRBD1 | TGTGCCAGCAGCTCCACAGGGGGTGACACTGAAGCTTTCTTT | CASSSTGGDTEAFF
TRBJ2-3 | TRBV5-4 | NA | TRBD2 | TGTGCCAGCAGCTTGGCTTCTACTAGCGGGTGGACAGATACGCAGTATTTT | CASSLASTSGWTDTQYF
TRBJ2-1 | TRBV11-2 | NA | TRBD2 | TGTGCCAGCAGCTTCCCAAGGACTAGCGGGAGACATGAGCAGTTCTTC | CASSFPRTSGRHEQFF
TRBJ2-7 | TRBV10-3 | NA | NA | TGTGCCATCACGCCTGGATCGGGAAATCACTACGAGCAGTACTTC | CAITPGSGNHYEQYF
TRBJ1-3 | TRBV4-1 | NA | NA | TGCGCCAGCAGCCAAGTTTATGGAAACACCATATATTTT | CASSQVYGNTIYF
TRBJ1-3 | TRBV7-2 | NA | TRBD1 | TGTGCCAGCAGCTTAGCGACAGGGCGAGGAAACACCATATATTTT | CASSLATGRGNTIYF
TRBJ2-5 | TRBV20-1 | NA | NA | TGCAGTGCACCGGGGGAAGAGACCCAGTACTTC | CSAPGEETQYF
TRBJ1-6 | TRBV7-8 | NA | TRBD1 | TGTGCCAGCAGCCCCTGGGACAGGGGAAATTCACCCCTCCACTTT | CASSPWDRGNSPLHF
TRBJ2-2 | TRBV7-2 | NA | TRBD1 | TGTGCCAGCAGCGAACAGGGGGCGGACACCGGGGAGCTGTTTTTT | CASSEQGADTGELFF
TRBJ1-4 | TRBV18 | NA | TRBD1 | TGTGCCAGCTCACACACGGACAGGGCCGCTAATGAAAAACTGTTTTTT | CASSHTDRAANEKLFF
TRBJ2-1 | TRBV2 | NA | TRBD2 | TGTGCCAGCAGGGGACTAGCAGTCAATGAGCAGTTCTTC | CASRGLAVNEQFF
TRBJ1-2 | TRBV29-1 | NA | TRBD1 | TGCAGCGTTGAAGTAGGGACAGGGGCCTATGGCTACACCTTC | CSVEVGTGAYGYTF
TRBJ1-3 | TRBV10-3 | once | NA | TGTGCCGCGGGAGTGGGAAACACCATATATTTT | CAAGVGNTIYF
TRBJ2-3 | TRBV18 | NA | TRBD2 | TGTGCCAGCTCACCCCAGGGTCGCGGGGGGTATACAGATACGCAGTATTTT | CASSPQGRGGYTDTQYF